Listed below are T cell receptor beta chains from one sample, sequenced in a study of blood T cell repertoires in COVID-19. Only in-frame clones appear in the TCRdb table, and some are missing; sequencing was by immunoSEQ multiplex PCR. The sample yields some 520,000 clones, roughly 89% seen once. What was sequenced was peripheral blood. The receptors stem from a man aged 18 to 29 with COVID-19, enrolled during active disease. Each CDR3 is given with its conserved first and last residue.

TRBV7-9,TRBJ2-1,CASSASGNEQFF
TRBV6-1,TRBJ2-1,CASSALRGGIYNEQFF
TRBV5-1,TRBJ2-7,CASSLTGEQYF
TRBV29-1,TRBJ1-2,CSVGSGGTNYGYTF
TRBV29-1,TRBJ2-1,CSTPVAGGYNEQFF
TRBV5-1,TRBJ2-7,CASSLEGQGSYEQYF
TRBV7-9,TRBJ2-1,CASSLVPETSGRGQFF
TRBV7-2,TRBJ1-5,CASSWTRDSYQPQHF
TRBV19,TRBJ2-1,CASSILLAGVFEQFF
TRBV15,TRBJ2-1,CATSRDRGSSYNEQFF
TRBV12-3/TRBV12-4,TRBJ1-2,CASSQDFYGYTF
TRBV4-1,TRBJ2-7,CASSQEGLDRGRPYEQYF
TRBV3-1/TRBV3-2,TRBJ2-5,CASSQERGGAGETQYF
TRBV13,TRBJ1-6,CASSSGARNSPLHF
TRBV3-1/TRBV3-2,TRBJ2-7,CASSQPGPAGEQYF
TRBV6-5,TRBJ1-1,CASKRGRTTEAFF
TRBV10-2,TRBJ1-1,CASSGEAFF
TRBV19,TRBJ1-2,CASTQTALINYGYTF
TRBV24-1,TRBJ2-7,CATRKQGSYEQYF
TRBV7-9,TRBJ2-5,CASSQSQAKETQYF
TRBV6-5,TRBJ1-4,CASRPGRFEKLFF
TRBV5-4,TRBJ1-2,CASSLGTGGYGYTF
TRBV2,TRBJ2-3,CASSAAGAETDTQYF
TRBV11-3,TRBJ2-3,CASSVASPDTQYF
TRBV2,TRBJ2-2,CASTPVVGELFF
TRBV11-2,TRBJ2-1,CASSDSGGAPNEQFF
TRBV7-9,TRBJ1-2,CASSLDRALPNYGYTF
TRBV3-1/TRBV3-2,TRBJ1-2,CASSDGQGDGYTF
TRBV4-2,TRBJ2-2,CASSQVADSWPGELFF
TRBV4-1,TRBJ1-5,CASSQGRLGGSNQPQHF
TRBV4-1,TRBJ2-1,CASSLVRGVSNEQFF
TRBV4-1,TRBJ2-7,CASSQRGHEQYF
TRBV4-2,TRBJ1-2,CASNPEGGSERGYTF
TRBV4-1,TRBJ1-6,CASSREPGGRVNSPLHF
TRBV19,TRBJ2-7,CASSILAGASYEQYF
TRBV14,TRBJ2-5,CASSQAPGFQETQYF
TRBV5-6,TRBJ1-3,CASSRRVGGTGNTIYF
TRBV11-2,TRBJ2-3,CASHRVGDTDTQYF
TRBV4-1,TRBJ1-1,CASSSLGGMNTEAFF
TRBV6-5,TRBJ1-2,CASSSPGQGASYTF
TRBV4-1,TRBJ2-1,CASSQGFRGGPNEQFF
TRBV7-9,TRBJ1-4,CASSLESKLFF
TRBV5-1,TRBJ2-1,CASSWTSTYNEQFF
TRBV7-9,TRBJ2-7,CASSDGPGDYEQYF
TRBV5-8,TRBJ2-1,CASSFRSRDNEQFF
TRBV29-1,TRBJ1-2,CSVREGVYGYTF
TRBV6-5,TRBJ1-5,CASQLVNQPQHF